These 8 T cell receptor beta chains were all obtained from the same sample, sequenced in a study. TCRdb ran MiXCR on the reads and lists one entry per CDR3 protein. The table shows some 15,000 distinct CDR3 sequences, with 30% to 40% occurring only once. Source material: blood. The receptors derive from a human donor.

Note on this clonotype: It is likely a read error, because the conserved phenylalanine at the end of the CDR3 is missing. It is unclear where the CDR3 begins or ends on the DNA, so no DNA is shown, and the CDR3 is as TCRdb lists it. This chain links TRBV7-6 with TRBJ2-1. A total of 11 residues make up the CDR3, ends included. Germline loops: CDR1 SGHVS, CDR2 FNYEAQ. The CDR3 region is CASSLDTIANT.

This clonotype was observed at least ten times. The chain employs TRBV4-3 and TRBJ1-2; perhaps TRBD1 as D (5 bases). This CDR3 has 15 amino acids. V shed 0 bases and J shed 4 bases, with 12 bases lying between them. The V gene's germline CDR1 is LGHNA and CDR2 YSLEER. In DNA form, the CDR3 reads TGCGCCAGCAGCCAAGAGTCAGGGAAAGCCTATGGCTACACCTTC. Its protein product is CASSQESGKAYGYTF.

By share of the sample, this clonotype is medium-sized (0.01 to 0.1%). A junction boundary mismatches the germline segment, possibly from a read error. V gene TRBV4-3 combines with J gene TRBJ2-3, with 12 bases lining up with TRBD2. CDR1 is LGHNA, CDR2 YSLEER, per germline. CDR3 length: 16 residues. Here the CDR3 DNA reads TGCGCCAGCAGCCACTTACTAGCGGGAGGCACCGATACGCAGTATTTT. Translating it yields CASSHLLAGGTDTQYF.

The genes are TRBV18 and TRBJ2-1; unclear D gene. The V end lost 5 bases, the J end lost 5 bases, and 10 bases lay between the germline ends. Germline CDR1 KGHSH, CDR2 LQKENI. The CDR3 totals 13 residues. CDR3 residues: CASSMERNNEQFF. CDR3 DNA sequence: TGTGCCAGCTCAATGGAGCGAAACAATGAGCAGTTCTTC.

The V and J genes are TRBV20-1 and TRBJ2-7; perhaps TRBD2 as D (6 bases). There are 15 residues in the CDR3. Germline CDR1 reads DFQATT; CDR2 reads SNEGSKA (reference sequence). V lost 0 bases, J lost 0 bases, and 12 bases lay in between. The CDR3 is CSARDRDGSSYEQYF. Here the CDR3 DNA reads TGCAGTGCTAGAGATCGAGACGGGAGCTCCTACGAGCAGTACTTC.

The gene calls are TRBV7-3 and TRBJ1-3, with D unclear. CDR3 length: 13 residues. Germline CDR1 is SGHTA and CDR2 is FQGTGA. With 3 bases removed from V and 0 bases from J, the gap between germline ends came to 3 bases. CDR3 in amino acids: CASSFFSGNTIYF. The CDR3 coding sequence is TGTGCCAGCAGCTTTTTCTCTGGAAACACCATATATTTT.

This chain joins TRBV7-3 and TRBJ2-4; D possibly corresponds to TRBD2 (6 bases). Germline CDR1 SGHTA, CDR2 FQGTGA. The CDR3 extends over 10 amino acids. V dropped 10 bases and J dropped 8 bases, with 9 bases sitting between them. The CDR3 DNA follows: TGTGCCATGGAGGGACACATTCAGTACTTC. Translation: CAMEGHIQYF.

In regard to this clonotype: A much larger clone differs by one base, so this may be a read error. The V gene is TRBV29-1, the J gene TRBJ1-5, with 7 nucleotides matching TRBD1. The CDR3 contains 12 residues. Germline V gene sequence: CDR1 SQVTM, CDR2 ANQGSEA. Trimming removed 4 bases from V and 7 bases from J; junction bases left unmatched: 4. CDR3 loop: CSVGQGCQPQHF. The CDR3 DNA reads as TGCAGCGTTGGACAGGGATGCCAGCCCCAGCATTTT. Full variable domain (remainder filled in from reference TRBV29-1 and TRBJ1-5): SAVISQKPSRDICQRGTSLTIQCQVDSQVTMMFWYRQQPGQSLTLIATANQGSEATYESGFVIDKFPISRPNLTFSTLTVSNMSPEDSSIYLCSVGQGCQPQHFGDGTRLSIL.